What follows is one T cell receptor (beta chain) and its context. The record originates from a study of shared clonotypes between healthy human individuals. Sequenced by immunoSEQ multiplex PCR; TCRdb stores in-frame clones only, minus some. The table shows 400,000 to 600,000 clones, with about four fifths occurring only once. Germline CDR1 and CDR2: MDHEN and SYDVKM. This CDR3 is built from 13 residues. Trimming removed 6 bases from V and 3 bases from J; junction bases left unmatched: 2. The receptor comes from a woman aged 40 to 55 in good health. Some clones in this sample may be carry-over from other donors' samples. This chain links TRBV28 with TRBJ2-7; TRBD2 matches 10 bases. Sequenced sample: PBMCs. The CDR3 region is CASRPSGGYEQYF. The CDR3, as DNA: TGTGCCAGCAGGCCTAGCGGGGGCTACGAGCAGTACTTC. The full variable domain, rest sourced from reference TRBV28 and TRBJ2-7, is DVKVTQSSRYLVKRTGEKVFLECVQDMDHENMFWYRQDPGLGLRLIYFSYDVKMKEKGDIPEGYSVSREKKERFSLILESASTNQTSMYLCASRPSGGYEQYFGPGTRLTVT.